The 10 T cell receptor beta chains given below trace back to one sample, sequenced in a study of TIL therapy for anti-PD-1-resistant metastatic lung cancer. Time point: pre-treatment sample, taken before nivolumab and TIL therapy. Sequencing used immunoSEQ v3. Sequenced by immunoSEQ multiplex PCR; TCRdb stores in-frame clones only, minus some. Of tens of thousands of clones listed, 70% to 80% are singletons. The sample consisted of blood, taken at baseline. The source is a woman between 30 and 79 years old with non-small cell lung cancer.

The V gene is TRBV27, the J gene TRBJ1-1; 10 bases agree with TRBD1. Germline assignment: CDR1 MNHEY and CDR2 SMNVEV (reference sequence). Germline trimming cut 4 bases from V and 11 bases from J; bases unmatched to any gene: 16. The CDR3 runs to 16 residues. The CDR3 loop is CASSSDFSRQGAGAFF. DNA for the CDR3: TGTGCCAGCAGTTCCGACTTTTCACGACAGGGGGCTGGGGCTTTCTTT.

Written as DNA, the CDR3 is TGTGCCAGTAGTACCCACCCACAGGGGTTGAACTATGGCTACACCTTC. It encodes CASSTHPQGLNYGYTF. V is TRBV19 and J is TRBJ1-2, with 7 positions matching TRBD1. Germline CDR1 LNHDA, CDR2 SQIVND (reference sequence). This CDR3 spans 16 amino acids. V lost 4 bases and J lost 2; bases outside the gene matches: 10.

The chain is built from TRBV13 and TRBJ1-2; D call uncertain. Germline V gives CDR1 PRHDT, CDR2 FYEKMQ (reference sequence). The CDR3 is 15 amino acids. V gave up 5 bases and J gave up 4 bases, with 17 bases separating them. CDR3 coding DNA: TGTGCCAGCAGCACTAGACAAGAAACTGCCTATGGCTACACCTTC. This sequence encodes CASSTRQETAYGYTF.

The CDR3 bases are TGCAGTGCTAGAGGAGGATCTGACGAGTATTTT. Its protein is CSARGGSDEYF. The chain couples TRBV20-1 to TRBJ2-3; D remains ambiguous. Germline V gene lookup returns CDR1 DFQATT and CDR2 SNEGSKA (reference sequence). This CDR3 region has 11 residues. V lost 1 base, J lost 13 bases, and 12 bases lay in between.

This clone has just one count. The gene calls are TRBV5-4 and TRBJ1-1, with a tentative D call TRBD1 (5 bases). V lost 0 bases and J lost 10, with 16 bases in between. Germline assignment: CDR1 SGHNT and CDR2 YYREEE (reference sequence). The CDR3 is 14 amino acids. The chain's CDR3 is CASSLAGERGPAFF. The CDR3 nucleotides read TGTGCCAGCAGCTTGGCCGGGGAAAGGGGCCCAGCTTTCTTT.

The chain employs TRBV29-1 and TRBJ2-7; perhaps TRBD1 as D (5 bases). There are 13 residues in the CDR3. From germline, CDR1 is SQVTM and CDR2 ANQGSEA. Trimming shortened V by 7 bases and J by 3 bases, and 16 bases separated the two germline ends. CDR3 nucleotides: TGCAGCGCCCTGGGGCCGCCGATCTACGAGCAGTACTTC. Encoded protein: CSALGPPIYEQYF.

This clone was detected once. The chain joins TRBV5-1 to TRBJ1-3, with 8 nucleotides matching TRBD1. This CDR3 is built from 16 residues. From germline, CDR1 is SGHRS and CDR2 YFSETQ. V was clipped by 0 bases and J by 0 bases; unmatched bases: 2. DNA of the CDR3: TGCGCCAGCAGCTTGGGGGACAGGTTCTCTGGAAACACCATATATTTT. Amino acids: CASSLGDRFSGNTIYF. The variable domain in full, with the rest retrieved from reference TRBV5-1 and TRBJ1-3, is KAGVTQTPRYLIKTRGQQVTLSCSPISGHRSVSWYQQTPGQGLQFLFEYFSETQRNKGNFPGRFSGRQFSNSRSEMNVSTLELGDSALYLCASSLGDRFSGNTIYFGEGSWLTVV.

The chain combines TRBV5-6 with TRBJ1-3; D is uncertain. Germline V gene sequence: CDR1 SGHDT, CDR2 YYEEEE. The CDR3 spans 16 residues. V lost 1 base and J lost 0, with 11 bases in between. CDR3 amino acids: CASSLFGLSSGNTIYF. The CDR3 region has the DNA TGTGCCAGCAGCTTGTTTGGGCTCAGCTCTGGAAACACCATATATTTT.

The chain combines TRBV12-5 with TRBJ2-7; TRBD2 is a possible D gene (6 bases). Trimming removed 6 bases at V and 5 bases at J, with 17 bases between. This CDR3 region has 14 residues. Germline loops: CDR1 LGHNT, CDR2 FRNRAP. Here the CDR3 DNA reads TGTGCTAGTGGCCCCCAGGGACTGTGGCACGAGCAGTACTTC. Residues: CASGPQGLWHEQYF.

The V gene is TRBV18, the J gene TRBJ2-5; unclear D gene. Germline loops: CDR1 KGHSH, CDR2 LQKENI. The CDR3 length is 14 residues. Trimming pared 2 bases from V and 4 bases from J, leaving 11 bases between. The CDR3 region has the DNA TGTGCCAGCTCACCAGTCATGACCACAGAGACCCAGTACTTC. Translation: CASSPVMTTETQYF.